Following are 3 T cell receptor beta chains from one sample sequenced in a study of blood T cells in healthy people across ages. With a J-beta primer mix and a sample-barcoded 5' primer, a second PCR ran about 7 to 12 cycles. TCRdb processed the 5' RACE reads anew with MiXCR; each CDR3 protein has one entry. This table has hundreds of thousands of distinct CDR3 sequences, about 47% appearing once. The source material was blood. All receptors derive from an elderly man in good health.

This clonotype appeared a few times. The rearrangement uses TRBV12-3 or TRBV12-4 and TRBJ2-4, with D possibly matching TRBD2 (6 bases). V shed 5 bases and J shed 15 bases, with 20 bases lying between them. This CDR3 is built from 13 residues. In nucleotides, the CDR3 is TGTGCCAGCAGTCCCCTGACTAGTCCCTACCGGTACTTC. It translates to CASSPLTSPYRYF.

The genes are TRBV25-1 and TRBJ2-7, with D perhaps matching TRBD2 (5 bases). The CDR3 spans 13 residues. V gave up 3 bases and J gave up 4 bases, with 10 bases separating them. Germline-derived CDR1 and CDR2 are MGHDK and SYGVNS. CDR3 in DNA: TGTGCCAGCAGTGATAAATTAGCGTACGAGCAGTACTTC. Encoded protein: CASSDKLAYEQYF.

This clonotype was seen more than once but under ten times. The CDR3 nucleotides are TGCGCCAGCAGCCGAGGGGCAGGGAGTCATGAGACCCAGTACTTC. Encoded protein: CASSRGAGSHETQYF. The chain uses TRBV5-1 and TRBJ2-5; D may be TRBD1 or TRBD2 (5 bases each). Trimming left V 4 bases short and J 5 bases short, with 18 bases between. This CDR3 has 15 amino acids. Looked up from germline, CDR1 is SGHRS and CDR2 is YFSETQ.